One sample yielded the 27 T cell receptor beta chains listed below, sequenced in a study of control samples from healthy donors and cancer patients. Produced via immunoSEQ multiplex PCR; TCRdb's table is partial and in-frame only. The data contain about 190,000 clones, 90% to 95% of them singletons. Sequencing used blood. The receptor set was obtained from a man aged 25-40 years in good health.

The V call is TRBV6-6, the J call TRBJ2-7; 7 bases fit TRBD1. Trimming cost V 6 bases and J 4 bases; bases outside gene matches: 12. CDR3 size: 15 residues. CDR1 and CDR2 (germline): MNHNY, SVGAGI (reference sequence). In nucleotides, the CDR3 is TGTGCCAGCAGGGGAGACAGGGATTGGGTTTACGAGCAGTACTTC. As protein: CASRGDRDWVYEQYF.

V is TRBV27 and J is TRBJ2-1; 10 bases are shared with TRBD2. Trimming removed 4 bases from V and 4 bases from J; junction bases left unmatched: 10. CDR3 length: 17 residues. From germline, CDR1 is MNHEY and CDR2 SMNVEV (reference sequence). The CDR3 DNA reads TGTGCCAGCAGTTCCCTGAGCGGGGGGGCCTATTACAATGAGCAGTTCTTC. It specifies CASSSLSGGAYYNEQFF.

In DNA, the CDR3 is TGTGCCACCAGTGATTTACGGGGGAATGAGCAGTTCTTC. Translating it yields CATSDLRGNEQFF. This chain joins TRBV24-1 and TRBJ2-1, with D perhaps matching TRBD2 (6 bases). The V and J ends lost 1 base and 7 bases respectively, with 7 bases between them. Germline V gives CDR1 KGHDR, CDR2 SFDVKD. This CDR3 contains 13 residues.

This chain links TRBV5-4 with TRBJ1-2; D call uncertain. CDR1 is SGHNT and CDR2 is YYREEE in the germline V gene (reference sequence). V lost 1 base and J 6 bases, leaving 16 bases between the germline ends. The CDR3 totals 15 residues. CDR3 in amino acids: CASSLYFREYDGYTF. CDR3 coding DNA: TGTGCCAGCAGCTTGTATTTTCGGGAATATGATGGCTACACCTTC.

V is TRBV7-9 and J is TRBJ1-5, with no clear D. The CDR3 is 17 amino acids. V gave up 4 bases and J gave up 5 bases, with 21 bases separating them. The germline V gene encodes CDR1 SEHNR and CDR2 FQNEAQ (reference sequence). CDR3 nucleotide sequence: TGTGCCAGCAGCTCAAAATATGAGGACGGTCTATATCAGCCCCAGCATTTT. Translating gives CASSSKYEDGLYQPQHF. The full variable domain, rest sourced from reference TRBV7-9 and TRBJ1-5, is DTGVSQNPRHKITKRGQNVTFRCDPISEHNRLYWYRQTLGQGPEFLTYFQNEAQLEKSRLLSDRFSAERPKGSFSTLEIQRTEQGDSAMYLCASSSKYEDGLYQPQHFGDGTRLSIL.

This chain links TRBV12-3 or TRBV12-4 with TRBJ1-1; D uncertain. The CDR3 length is 13 residues. V was shortened by 6 bases and J by 4 bases, with 12 bases between the two germline ends. CDR3 amino acids: CASRYREPTEAFF. In nucleotides, the CDR3 is TGTGCCAGCAGGTACCGGGAGCCCACTGAAGCTTTCTTT.

The chain recombines TRBV19 with TRBJ1-4; 10 bases are shared with TRBD1. CDR3 length equals 15 residues. V dropped 10 bases and J dropped 8; count of bases not matched to a gene: 13. Looked up from germline, CDR1 is LNHDA and CDR2 is SQIVND (reference sequence). The CDR3, as DNA: TGTGCCACTAAGCAAAGGGGGACAGGGGACGAAAAACTGTTTTTT. It codes for CATKQRGTGDEKLFF.

This chain joins TRBV7-9 and TRBJ1-6, with no clear D. Trimming stripped 5 bases from V and 7 bases from J, with 15 bases between. In germline, CDR1 is SEHNR, CDR2 FQNEAQ (reference sequence). The CDR3 has 15 amino acids. The CDR3 bases are TGTGCCAGCAGCCCTTGGGGTGGGTGGAATTCACCCCTCCACTTT. Its protein is CASSPWGGWNSPLHF.

The chain is built from TRBV5-4 and TRBJ1-5; TRBD1 agrees at 7 bases. J lost 7 bases, V lost 4 bases, and 5 bases had no gene match. CDR1 is SGHNT and CDR2 is YYREEE in the germline V gene (reference sequence). The CDR3 consists of 13 residues. In DNA form, the CDR3 reads TGTGCCAGCAGCCGAGGGGGCGAACAGCCCCAGCATTTT. Translating it yields CASSRGGEQPQHF.

J is TRBJ1-2 and V is TRBV7-9, with 9 bases aligning to TRBD1. Losses at the gene ends were 1 base for V and 4 bases for J; bases not matched to a gene: 4. In germline, CDR1 is SEHNR, CDR2 FQNEAQ (reference sequence). CDR3 length: 15 residues. The CDR3 sequence: CASSLGDRASYGYTF. DNA of the CDR3: TGTGCCAGCAGCTTAGGGGACAGGGCGTCCTATGGCTACACCTTC.

This clone showed up just a few times. The chain carries TRBV5-1 and TRBJ1-4; perhaps TRBD1 as D (5 bases). CDR1 SGHRS and CDR2 YFSETQ come from the germline V gene. V lost 5 bases to trimming and J lost 8 bases, with 7 bases between them. The CDR3 has 11 amino acids. The CDR3 loop reads CASRAGEKLFF. The CDR3 DNA is TGCGCCAGCAGGGCAGGGGAAAAACTGTTTTTT. Variable domain in full (rest from reference TRBV5-1 and TRBJ1-4): KAGVTQTPRYLIKTRGQQVTLSCSPISGHRSVSWYQQTPGQGLQFLFEYFSETQRNKGNFPGRFSGRQFSNSRSEMNVSTLELGDSALYLCASRAGEKLFFGSGTQLSVL.

The CDR3 DNA sequence: TGTGCCAGCAGTGATCCGGGACAGGGGTTCTACGAGCAGTACTTC. Its translation is CASSDPGQGFYEQYF. V usage is TRBV6-1 and J usage is TRBJ2-7; 10 bases map to TRBD1. Germline V gives CDR1 MNHNS, CDR2 SASEGT. Trimming cost V 3 bases and J 3 bases; bases outside gene matches: 5. The CDR3 length is 15 residues.

CDR3 protein: CAISAIQGHEQYF. The CDR3 coding sequence is TGTGCCATCAGTGCGATTCAGGGCCACGAGCAGTACTTC. The chain couples TRBV10-3 to TRBJ2-7; tentative D call: TRBD1 (5 bases). Germline lookup yields CDR1 ENHRY and CDR2 SYGVKD. The CDR3 runs to 13 residues. Trimming removed 4 bases from V and 5 bases from J, with 12 bases in between.

This chain connects TRBV7-9 to TRBJ1-4; 8 nucleotides align to TRBD1. The CDR3 is made up of 16 amino acids. CDR1 SEHNR and CDR2 FQNEAQ come from the germline V gene (reference sequence). With V trimmed by 5 bases and J by 1 base, 6 bases remained unmatched. Here the CDR3 DNA reads TGTGCCAGCAGCCCGAGTGGACAGGGAACTAATGAAAAACTGTTTTTT. Amino acids: CASSPSGQGTNEKLFF.

The chain joins TRBV19 to TRBJ2-1; 7 positions agree with TRBD1. The ends lost 5 bases at V and 9 bases at J; junction bases unmatched: 16. There are 16 residues in the CDR3. The V gene's germline CDR1 is LNHDA and CDR2 SQIVND (reference sequence). CDR3 protein: CASSLRQGVGQSEQFF. CDR3 DNA: TGTGCCAGTAGTTTGCGACAGGGCGTGGGACAATCTGAGCAGTTCTTC.

This clone was detected only once. The chain carries TRBV4-2 and TRBJ1-1, with a weak D call TRBD1 (5 bases). Trimming cost V 1 base and J 8 bases, with 14 bases left between them. The CDR3 runs to 14 residues. From germline, CDR1 is LGHNA and CDR2 YNFKEQ. CDR3: CASSQVGTELEAFF. The CDR3 nucleotides read TGTGCCAGCAGCCAAGTTGGGACCGAATTAGAAGCTTTCTTT.

V gene TRBV19 combines with J gene TRBJ1-1; 8 bases line up with TRBD1. The CDR3 sequence is 14 residues long. Germline lookup yields CDR1 LNHDA and CDR2 SQIVND (reference sequence). V lost 7 bases to trimming and J lost 5 bases; unmatched junction nucleotides: 9. The CDR3: CASTNRGARTEAFF. The CDR3 DNA follows: TGTGCCAGTACCAACAGGGGGGCGCGGACTGAAGCTTTCTTT.

The chain carries TRBV18 and TRBJ1-4; 11 positions agree with TRBD1. V was clipped by 3 bases and J by 5 bases; unmatched bases: 5. Germline CDR1 and CDR2: KGHSH and LQKENI. The CDR3 loop spans 16 amino acids. CDR3 sequence reads: CASSPLDRGRNEKLFF. DNA for the CDR3: TGTGCCAGCTCACCCCTGGACAGGGGGCGAAATGAAAAACTGTTTTTT.

V usage is TRBV10-1 and J usage is TRBJ2-7, with 7 bases identical to TRBD1. The V gene end was trimmed by 7 bases and the J gene end by 1 base; junction bases not matched to a gene: 7. The CDR3 length is 14 residues. From germline, CDR1 is WNHNN and CDR2 SYGVQD (reference sequence). CDR3 region: CASKGQRGSYEQYF. In nucleotides, the CDR3 is TGCGCCAGCAAGGGACAGAGAGGATCCTACGAGCAGTACTTC.

V is TRBV5-8 and J is TRBJ2-1; 12 bases line up with TRBD2. Germline CDR1 reads SGHTS; CDR2 reads YDEGEE. After removal of 0 bases from V and 8 bases from J, the junction contained 6 bases not matched to a gene. This CDR3 has 16 residues. As DNA, the CDR3 is TGTGCCAGCAGCTTGGGTACTAGCGGGGGGCGCGATGAGCAGTTCTTC. Its translation: CASSLGTSGGRDEQFF.

This clone appeared a single time. The V gene is TRBV6-6, the J gene TRBJ1-6; maybe TRBD1 (6 bases). The CDR3 spans 16 residues. The germline gives CDR1 MNHNY, CDR2 SVGAGI (reference sequence). Trimming took 8 bases from V and 7 from J, leaving 21 bases between them. CDR3 coding DNA: TGTGCCAGCTGGGAAATATACAGGGCGGGAAATTCACCCCTCCACTTT. Translating gives CASWEIYRAGNSPLHF.

The chain couples TRBV30 to TRBJ2-1; D not resolved. The CDR3 is made up of 14 amino acids. Deletions cut 3 bases from V and 9 bases from J, with 18 bases between. Germline CDR1 is GTSNPN and CDR2 is SVGIG (reference sequence). This chain's CDR3 is CAWSDSPKTSEQFF. Here the CDR3 DNA reads TGTGCCTGGAGCGATTCCCCCAAAACAAGTGAGCAGTTCTTC.

The gene calls are TRBV5-4 and TRBJ2-3; 12 positions match TRBD2. CDR1 is SGHNT, CDR2 YYREEE, per germline (reference sequence). V was pared by 5 bases and J by 5 bases, with 6 bases of the junction left unmatched. The CDR3 has 15 amino acids. CDR3 coding DNA: TGTGCCAGCAGTTCGACTAGCGGGGGACTAGATACGCAGTATTTT. Residues: CASSSTSGGLDTQYF.

The chain combines TRBV9 with TRBJ2-7; 9 positions agree with TRBD1. In germline, CDR1 is SGDLS, CDR2 YYNGEE. V lost 4 bases to trimming and J lost 3 bases; unmatched junction nucleotides: 11. This CDR3 is built from 16 residues. CDR3 bases: TGTGCCAGCAGCCCAGGGTGGACAGGGGATGTCTACGAGCAGTACTTC. Translation gives CASSPGWTGDVYEQYF.

The chain couples TRBV6-5 to TRBJ2-1; D is ambiguous. Between the trimmed V and J ends, which lost 8 bases and 3 bases, there was a span of 5 bases. The germline gives CDR1 MNHEY, CDR2 SVGAGI. CDR3 length equals 11 residues. The CDR3 here is CASGDYNEQFF. In nucleotides, the CDR3 is TGTGCCAGCGGGGACTACAATGAGCAGTTCTTC.

V and J are TRBV2 and TRBJ2-6, with D possibly matching TRBD1 (6 bases). V lost 8 bases to trimming and J lost 4 bases, with 12 bases between them. The germline V gene encodes CDR1 SNHLY and CDR2 FYNNEI. This CDR3 region has 14 residues. CDR3 coding DNA: TGTGCCAGCGGGGACAAACGAGGGGCCAACGTCCTGACTTTC. Its protein is CASGDKRGANVLTF.

The chain carries TRBV5-1 and TRBJ2-5, with TRBD2 as a possible D gene (7 bases). V lost 4 bases to trimming and J lost 6 bases, with 16 bases between them. The germline gives CDR1 SGHRS, CDR2 YFSETQ. This CDR3 has 14 residues. The CDR3 DNA reads as TGCGCCAGCAGCGGGGGGGGCGGCGAGCAGACCCAGTACTTC. This sequence encodes CASSGGGGEQTQYF.